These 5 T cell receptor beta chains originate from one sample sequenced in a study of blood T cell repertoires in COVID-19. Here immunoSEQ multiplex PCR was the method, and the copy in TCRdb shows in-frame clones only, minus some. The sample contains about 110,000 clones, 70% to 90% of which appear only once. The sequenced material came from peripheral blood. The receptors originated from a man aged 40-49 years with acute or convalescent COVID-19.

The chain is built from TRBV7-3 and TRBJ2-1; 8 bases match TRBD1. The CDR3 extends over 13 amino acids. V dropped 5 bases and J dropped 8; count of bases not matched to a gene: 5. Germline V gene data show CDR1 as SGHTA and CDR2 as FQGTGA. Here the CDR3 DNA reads TGTGCCAGCAGCGGACAGGGACGTGATGAGCAGTTCTTC. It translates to CASSGQGRDEQFF.

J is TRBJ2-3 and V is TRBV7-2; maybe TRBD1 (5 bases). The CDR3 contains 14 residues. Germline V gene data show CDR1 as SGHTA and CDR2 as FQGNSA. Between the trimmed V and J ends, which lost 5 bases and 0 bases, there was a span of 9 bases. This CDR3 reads CASSLRQSTDTQYF. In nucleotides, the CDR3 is TGTGCCAGCAGCCTGCGACAGAGCACAGATACGCAGTATTTT.

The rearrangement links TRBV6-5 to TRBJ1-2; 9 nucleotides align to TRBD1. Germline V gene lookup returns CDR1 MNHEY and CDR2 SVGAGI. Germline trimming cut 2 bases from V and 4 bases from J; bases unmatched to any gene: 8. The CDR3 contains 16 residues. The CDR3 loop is CASSYAGTGQGYGYTF. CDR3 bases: TGTGCCAGCAGTTACGCCGGGACAGGGCAAGGCTATGGCTACACCTTC.

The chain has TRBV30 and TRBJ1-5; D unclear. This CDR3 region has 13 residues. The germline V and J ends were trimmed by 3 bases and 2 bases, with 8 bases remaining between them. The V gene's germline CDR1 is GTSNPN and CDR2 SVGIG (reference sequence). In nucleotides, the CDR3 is TGTGCCTGGAGCCGCTCGGGCAATCAGCCCCAGCATTTT. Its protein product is CAWSRSGNQPQHF. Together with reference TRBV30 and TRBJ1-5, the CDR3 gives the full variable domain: SQTIHQWPATLVQPVGSPLSLECTVEGTSNPNLYWYRQAAGRGLQLLFYSVGIGQISSEVPQNLSASRPQDRQFILSSKKLLLSDSGFYLCAWSRSGNQPQHFGDGTRLSIL.

The CDR3 reads CASSLGQGLGEKLFF. CDR3 bases: TGCGCCAGCAGCTTGGGACAGGGGTTAGGCGAAAAACTGTTTTTT. This chain connects TRBV5-1 to TRBJ1-4; 8 bases fit TRBD1. This CDR3 spans 15 amino acids. V gave up 0 bases and J gave up 8 bases; unmatched junction bases: 6. Germline V gene lookup returns CDR1 SGHRS and CDR2 YFSETQ.